The rows below give T cell receptor beta chains drawn from one sample of a study of blood T cells in healthy people across ages. TCRdb reanalysed the 5' RACE reads using MiXCR and keeps one entry per CDR3 protein. The sample shows hundreds of thousands of distinct CDR3 sequences, around 20% of them seen only once. The sample comprised blood. The receptors come from a man in his sixties or seventies in good health. CDR3s include the opening cysteine and the closing phenylalanine or tryptophan. D genes are given only for firm matches. Rows may omit the clone size; those that give it use once, few, many or a size class.

clone_size	d_call	v_call	j_call	cdr3_aa	cdr3_nt
many	TRBD2	TRBV3-1	TRBJ2-1	CASSQGSSGSYNEQFF	TGTGCCAGCAGCCAAGGGTCTAGCGGGTCGTACAATGAGCAGTTCTTC
few	.	TRBV20-1	TRBJ2-3	CSALGPTTDTQYF	TGCAGTGCCCTTGGACCAACCACAGATACGCAGTATTTT
many	TRBD2	TRBV7-2	TRBJ2-5	CASSFGTTQETQYF	TGTGCCAGCAGCTTCGGGACTACCCAAGAGACCCAGTACTTC
.	.	TRBV5-1	TRBJ1-4	CASSWTDSNEKLFF	TGCGCCAGCAGCTGGACCGACAGTAATGAAAAACTGTTTTTT
.	.	TRBV4-1	TRBJ1-2	CASSQNINYGYTF	TGCGCCAGCAGCCAAAACATTAACTATGGCTACACCTTC
.	.	TRBV5-1	TRBJ1-1	CATSEGTVNTEAFF	TGCGCCACGAGTGAGGGGACGGTGAACACTGAAGCTTTCTTT
.	TRBD2	TRBV7-9	TRBJ2-7	CASSPAGSGIEEQYF	TGTGCCAGCAGTCCCGCGGGGAGCGGGATTGAAGAGCAGTACTTC
.	.	TRBV27	TRBJ1-4	CASSAARDNNEKLFF	TGTGCCAGCAGCGCGGCCCGGGACAATAATGAAAAACTGTTTTTT
few	TRBD2	TRBV5-1	TRBJ2-1	CASSFGLAGEVEQFF	TGCGCCAGCAGCTTTGGACTAGCGGGAGAGGTTGAGCAGTTCTTC
few	.	TRBV18	TRBJ1-4	CASSPAGNEKLFF	TGTGCCAGCTCACCGGCAGGGAATGAAAAACTGTTTTTT
.	TRBD2	TRBV7-8	TRBJ2-7	CASSSSTSLGEQYF	TGTGCCAGCAGCTCCTCGACTAGCCTAGGCGAGCAGTACTTC
many	TRBD2	TRBV6-5	TRBJ2-7	CASTPAGGYDEQYF	TGTGCCAGCACACCAGCGGGAGGATACGACGAGCAGTACTTC
few	.	TRBV3-1	TRBJ2-4	CASSQDPDIQYF	TGTGCCAGCAGCCAAGACCCAGACATTCAGTACTTC
few	.	TRBV20-1	TRBJ2-7	CSAILSYEQYF	TGCAGTGCTATCCTTTCCTACGAGCAGTACTTC
many	.	TRBV27	TRBJ1-6	CASQTDSLLYNSPLHF	TGTGCCAGCCAAACCGACAGCCTCTTATATAATTCACCCCTCCACTTT
few	.	TRBV20-1	TRBJ2-7	CSARDILYEQYF	TGCAGTGCTAGAGATATTCTCTACGAGCAGTACTTC
.	.	TRBV30	TRBJ1-2	CAWSADSTNYGYTF	TGTGCCTGGAGTGCGGACAGCACTAACTATGGCTACACCTTC
many	.	TRBV7-9	TRBJ2-7	CASSRTGGQPYEQYF	TGTGCCAGCAGCCGCACCGGGGGACAGCCCTACGAGCAGTACTTC
many	TRBD1	TRBV5-1	TRBJ1-2	CASSSGQGNYGYTF	TGCGCCAGCAGCTCAGGACAGGGGAACTATGGCTACACCTTC
many	.	TRBV15	TRBJ2-1	CATSRDGTYNEQFF	TGTGCCACCAGCAGAGACGGGACTTACAATGAGCAGTTCTTC
many	.	TRBV25-1	TRBJ2-1	CASGGWGRGSYNEQFF	TGTGCCAGCGGAGGATGGGGGAGAGGCTCCTACAATGAGCAGTTCTTC
.	.	TRBV3-1	TRBJ2-5	CASMVSETQYF	TGTGCCAGCATGGTATCGGAGACCCAGTACTTC
few	TRBD1	TRBV12-3/TRBV12-4	TRBJ1-2	CASSLARTGGFYGNTF	TGTGCCAGCAGTTTAGCCCGGACAGGGGGATTCTATGGCAACACCTTC
.	.	TRBV18	TRBJ1-1	CASSARRGAENTEAFF	TGTGCCAGCTCCGCAAGGAGGGGGGCGGAGAACACTGAAGCTTTCTTT
few	TRBD1	TRBV20-1	TRBJ2-2	CSARTRPGTANTGELFF	TGCAGTGCTAGAACCCGTCCCGGGACAGCGAACACCGGGGAGCTGTTTTTT
.	.	TRBV3-1	TRBJ2-1	CASSNLGLTNEQFF	TGTGCCAGCAGCAACTTGGGTCTCACAAATGAGCAGTTCTTC
.	.	TRBV6-1	TRBJ2-1	CASRWTEGNEQFF	TGTGCCAGCAGATGGACGGAAGGGAATGAGCAGTTCTTC
.	TRBD2	TRBV12-3/TRBV12-4	TRBJ2-3	CASSPLAGNTDTQYF	TGTGCCAGCAGTCCACTAGCGGGAAACACAGATACGCAGTATTTT
few	.	TRBV11-2	TRBJ1-2	CASSRTNYGYTF	TGTGCCAGCAGCAGGACTAACTATGGCTACACCTTC